This T cell receptor (beta chain) was identified during a study of T cells after yellow fever vaccination. Study-wide background: SMART-Seq v4 Ultra Low Input served to prepare low-cell-number fractions. Study outcomes and limitations: Reappearance after the booster was seen for most primary-vaccination clones, at 95% to 96% CD4 and roughly 90% CD8. Any FACS-sorted repertoire could hold abundant clonotypes that contaminate it from the bulk population.

CDR1 and CDR2 (germline): LNHDA, SQIVND (reference sequence). CDR3 length: 16 residues. V trimming: 5 bases; J trimming: 5 bases; junction bases outside the gene matches: 12. Researchers made TCR cDNA using 5'RACE template switching, and this step added a universal primer site and UMIs. TCRdb passed the 5' RACE reads through MiXCR, listing each CDR3 protein once. The table shows around 340,000 distinct CDR3 sequences, with roughly 8.7% occurring only once. This clonotype was counted only a few times. The antigen is undetermined. The input for sequencing was PBMCs, taken on the day of the first yellow fever vaccination. The TCR comes from a man between 18 and 35 years old who received the YFV17D yellow fever vaccine. The chain is built from TRBV19 and TRBJ2-5; 9 bases map to TRBD1. The CDR3 DNA sequence: TGTGCCAGTAGTCCGGCCGGGACAGGGACGTGGGAGACCCAGTACTTC. This codes for CASSPAGTGTWETQYF.